This T cell receptor (beta chain) is drawn from a study of a mutant IDH1 vaccine in newly diagnosed glioma. Study-level background: Once 4-6 weeks had passed after radiotherapy alone, vaccination started, or it started with temozolomide cycles.

Clones were sequenced by immunoSEQ multiplex PCR, and TCRdb holds only the in-frame ones, with some missing. The sample consists of about 46,000 clones, approximately 92% of them appearing once. In regard to this clone: Its antigen remains unidentified.

As for time point: week 35, safety follow-up. It was 300 ug of mutant IDH1 20-mer peptide that made up each vaccine dose, given with topical imiquimod. This material consisted of PBMCs, taken from a glioma patient whose treatment included an IDH1 peptide vaccine. The receptor comes from a man in his fifties with glioma.

This CDR3 reads CAWNLGQSTDTQYF. CDR3 coding DNA: TGTGCCTGGAACCTTGGACAGAGCACAGATACGCAGTATTTT. The chain has TRBV30 and TRBJ2-3; D is perhaps TRBD1 (6 bases). This CDR3 spans 14 amino acids. Trimming shortened V by 4 bases and J by 0 bases, and 11 bases separated the two germline ends. Germline V gene sequence: CDR1 GTSNPN, CDR2 SVGIG (reference sequence). The full variable domain, completed using reference TRBV30 and TRBJ2-3, is SQTIHQWPATLVQPVGSPLSLECTVEGTSNPNLYWYRQAAGRGLQLLFYSVGIGQISSEVPQNLSASRPQDRQFILSSKKLLLSDSGFYLCAWNLGQSTDTQYFGPGTRLTVL.